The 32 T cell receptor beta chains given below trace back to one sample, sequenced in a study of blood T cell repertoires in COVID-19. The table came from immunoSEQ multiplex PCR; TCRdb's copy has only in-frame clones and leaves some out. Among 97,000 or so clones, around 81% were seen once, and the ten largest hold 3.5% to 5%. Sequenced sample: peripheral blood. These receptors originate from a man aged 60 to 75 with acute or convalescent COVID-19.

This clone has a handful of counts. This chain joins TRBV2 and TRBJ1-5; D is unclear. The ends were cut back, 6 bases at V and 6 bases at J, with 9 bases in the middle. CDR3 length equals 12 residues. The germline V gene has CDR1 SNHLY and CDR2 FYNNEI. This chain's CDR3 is CASRGDGQPQHF. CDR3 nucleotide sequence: TGTGCCAGCAGGGGAGACGGTCAGCCCCAGCATTTT.

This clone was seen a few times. DNA of the CDR3: TGTGCCAGCAGCTCCTTATTCGGGACAGCCTACAATGAGCAGTTCTTC. This encodes CASSSLFGTAYNEQFF. The chain employs TRBV7-6 and TRBJ2-1; 7 bases line up with TRBD1. V gave up 4 bases and J gave up 2 bases; unmatched junction bases: 8. Germline V gene sequence: CDR1 SGHVS, CDR2 FNYEAQ. This CDR3 spans 16 amino acids.

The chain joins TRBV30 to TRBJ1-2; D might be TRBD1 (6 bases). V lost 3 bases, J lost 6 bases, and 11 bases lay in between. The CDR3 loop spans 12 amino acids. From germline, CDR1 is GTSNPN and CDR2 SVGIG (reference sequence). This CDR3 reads CAWRNRVDGYTF. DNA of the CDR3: TGTGCCTGGAGAAACAGGGTCGATGGCTACACCTTC. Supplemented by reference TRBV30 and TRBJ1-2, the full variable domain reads SQTIHQWPATLVQPVGSPLSLECTVEGTSNPNLYWYRQAAGRGLQLLFYSVGIGQISSEVPQNLSASRPQDRQFILSSKKLLLSDSGFYLCAWRNRVDGYTFGSGTRLTVV.

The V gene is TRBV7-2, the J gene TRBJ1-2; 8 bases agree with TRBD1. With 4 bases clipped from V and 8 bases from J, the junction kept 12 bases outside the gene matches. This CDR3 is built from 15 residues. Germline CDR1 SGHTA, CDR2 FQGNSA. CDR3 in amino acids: CASSSGRDRITGYTF. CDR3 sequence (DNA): TGTGCCAGCAGCTCCGGCCGGGACAGGATAACGGGCTACACCTTC.

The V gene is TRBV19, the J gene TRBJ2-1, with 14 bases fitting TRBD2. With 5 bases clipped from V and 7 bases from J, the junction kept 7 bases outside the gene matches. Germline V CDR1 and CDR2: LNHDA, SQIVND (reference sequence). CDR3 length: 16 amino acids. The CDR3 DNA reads TGTGCCAGTAGTTTCGGGACTAGCGGGAGCGTTAATGAGCAGTTCTTC. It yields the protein CASSFGTSGSVNEQFF.

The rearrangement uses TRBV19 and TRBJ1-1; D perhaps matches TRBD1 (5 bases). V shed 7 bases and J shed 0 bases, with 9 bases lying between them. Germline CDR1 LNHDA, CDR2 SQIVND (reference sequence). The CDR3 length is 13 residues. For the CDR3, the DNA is TGTGCCAGTAATGAGGACATGAACACTGAAGCTTTCTTT. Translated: CASNEDMNTEAFF.

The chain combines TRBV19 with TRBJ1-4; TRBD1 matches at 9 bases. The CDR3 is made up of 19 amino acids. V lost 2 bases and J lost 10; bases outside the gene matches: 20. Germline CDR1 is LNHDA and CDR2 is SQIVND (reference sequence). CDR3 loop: CASSIYGSITRDRDGKLFF. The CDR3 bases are TGTGCCAGTAGTATATATGGGTCGATAACCCGGGACAGGGATGGAAAACTGTTTTTT.

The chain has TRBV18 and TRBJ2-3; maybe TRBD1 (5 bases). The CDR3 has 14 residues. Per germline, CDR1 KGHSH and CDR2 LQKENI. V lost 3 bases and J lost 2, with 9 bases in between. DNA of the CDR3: TGTGCCAGCTCACCGACAGAGATCACAGATACGCAGTATTTT. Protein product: CASSPTEITDTQYF.

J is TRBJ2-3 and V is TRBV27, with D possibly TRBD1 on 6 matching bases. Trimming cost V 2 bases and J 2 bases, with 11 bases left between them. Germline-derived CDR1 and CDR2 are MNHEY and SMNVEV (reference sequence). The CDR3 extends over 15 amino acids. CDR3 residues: CASSLGTGNTDTQYF. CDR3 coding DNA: TGTGCCAGCAGTTTAGGCACAGGGAACACAGATACGCAGTATTTT.

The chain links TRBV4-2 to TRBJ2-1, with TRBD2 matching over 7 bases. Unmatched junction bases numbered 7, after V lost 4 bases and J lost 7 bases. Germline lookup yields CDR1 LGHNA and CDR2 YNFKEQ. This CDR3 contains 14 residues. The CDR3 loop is CASSPSLAINEQFF. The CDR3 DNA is TGTGCCAGCAGCCCCTCACTAGCGATTAATGAGCAGTTCTTC.

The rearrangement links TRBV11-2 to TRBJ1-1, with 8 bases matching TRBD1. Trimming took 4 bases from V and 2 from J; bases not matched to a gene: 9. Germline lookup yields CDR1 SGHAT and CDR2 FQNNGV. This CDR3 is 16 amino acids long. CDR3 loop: CASSSLGGQGNTEAFF. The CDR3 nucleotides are TGTGCCAGCAGCTCATTAGGCGGACAGGGTAACACTGAAGCTTTCTTT.

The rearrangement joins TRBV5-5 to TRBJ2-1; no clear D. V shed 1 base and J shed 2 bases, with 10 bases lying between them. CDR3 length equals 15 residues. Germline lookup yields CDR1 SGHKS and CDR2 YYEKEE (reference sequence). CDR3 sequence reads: CASSLLAGTYNEQFF. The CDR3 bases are TGTGCCAGCAGCTTGTTGGCAGGAACCTACAATGAGCAGTTCTTC.

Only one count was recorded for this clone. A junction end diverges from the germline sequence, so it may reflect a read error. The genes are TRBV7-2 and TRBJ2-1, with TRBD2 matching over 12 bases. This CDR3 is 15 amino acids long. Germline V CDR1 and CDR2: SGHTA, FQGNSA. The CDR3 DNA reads TGTGCCAGCACCTTAACTAGCGGGAGGCGCAATGAGCAGTTCTTC. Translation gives CASTLTSGRRNEQFF.

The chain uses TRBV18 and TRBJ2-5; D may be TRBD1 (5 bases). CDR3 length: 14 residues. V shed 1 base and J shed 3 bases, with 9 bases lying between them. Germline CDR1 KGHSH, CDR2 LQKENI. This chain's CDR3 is CASSPRAREETQYF. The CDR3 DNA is TGTGCCAGCTCACCACGGGCCAGGGAAGAGACCCAGTACTTC.

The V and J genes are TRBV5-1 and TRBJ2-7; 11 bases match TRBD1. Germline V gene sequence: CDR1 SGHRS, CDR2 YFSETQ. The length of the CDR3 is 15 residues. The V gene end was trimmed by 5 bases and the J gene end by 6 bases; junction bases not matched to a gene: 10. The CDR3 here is CASSHGQGAQSEQYF. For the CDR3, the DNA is TGCGCCAGCAGTCATGGACAGGGGGCGCAATCCGAGCAGTACTTC.

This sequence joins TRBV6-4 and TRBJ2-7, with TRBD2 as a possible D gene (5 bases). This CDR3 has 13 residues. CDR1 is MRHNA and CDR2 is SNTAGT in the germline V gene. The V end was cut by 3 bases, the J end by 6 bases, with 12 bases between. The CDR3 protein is CASSESAGTEQYV. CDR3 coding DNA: TGTGCCAGCAGTGAGAGCGCGGGTACCGAGCAGTACGTC.

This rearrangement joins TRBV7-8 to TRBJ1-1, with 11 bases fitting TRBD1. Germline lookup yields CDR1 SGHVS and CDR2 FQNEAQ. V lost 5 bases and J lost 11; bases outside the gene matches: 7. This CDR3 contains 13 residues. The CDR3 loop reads CASSRGQGANAFF. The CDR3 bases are TGTGCCAGCAGCAGAGGACAGGGGGCAAATGCTTTCTTT.

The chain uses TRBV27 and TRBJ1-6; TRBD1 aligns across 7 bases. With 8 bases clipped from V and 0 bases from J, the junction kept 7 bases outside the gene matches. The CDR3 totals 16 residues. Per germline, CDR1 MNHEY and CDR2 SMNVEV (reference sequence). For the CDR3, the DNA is TGTGCCAGCGGGGGGACAGCCAGCTCCTATAATTCACCCCTCCACTTT. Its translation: CASGGTASSYNSPLHF.

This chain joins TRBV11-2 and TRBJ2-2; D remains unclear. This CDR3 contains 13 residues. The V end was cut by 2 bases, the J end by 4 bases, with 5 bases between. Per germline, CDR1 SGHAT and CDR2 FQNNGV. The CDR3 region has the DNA TGTGCCAGCAGCTTATGGAGCACCGGGGAGCTGTTTTTT. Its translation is CASSLWSTGELFF.

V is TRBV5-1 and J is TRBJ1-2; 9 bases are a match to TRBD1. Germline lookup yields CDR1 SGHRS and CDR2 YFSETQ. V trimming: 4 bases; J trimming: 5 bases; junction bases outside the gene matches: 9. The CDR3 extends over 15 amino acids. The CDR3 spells CASSRDRARSYGYTF. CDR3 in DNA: TGCGCCAGCAGCCGGGACAGGGCTCGGTCGTATGGCTACACCTTC.

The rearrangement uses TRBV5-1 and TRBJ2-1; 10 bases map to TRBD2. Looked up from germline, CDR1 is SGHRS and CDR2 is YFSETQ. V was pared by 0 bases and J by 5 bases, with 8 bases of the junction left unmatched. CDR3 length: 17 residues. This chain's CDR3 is CASSLEGSGRSNNEQFF. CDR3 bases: TGCGCCAGCAGCTTGGAGGGTAGCGGGAGGTCTAACAATGAGCAGTTCTTC.

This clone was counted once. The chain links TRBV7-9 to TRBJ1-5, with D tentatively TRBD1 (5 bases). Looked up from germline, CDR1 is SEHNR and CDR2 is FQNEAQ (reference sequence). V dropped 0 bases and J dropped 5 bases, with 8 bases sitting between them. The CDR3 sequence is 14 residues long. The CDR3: CASSLAGAYQPQHF. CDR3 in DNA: TGTGCCAGCAGCTTAGCTGGGGCATATCAGCCCCAGCATTTT.

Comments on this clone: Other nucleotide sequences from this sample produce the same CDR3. The CDR3 region has the DNA TGTGCCAGTAGTATAGGGGGAGGTTACGAGCAGTACTTC. Its translation is CASSIGGGYEQYF. The V call is TRBV19, the J call TRBJ2-7; TRBD2 is a possible D gene (6 bases). CDR1 LNHDA and CDR2 SQIVND come from the germline V gene (reference sequence). The CDR3 totals 13 residues. Trimming removed 1 base at V and 4 bases at J, with 8 bases between.

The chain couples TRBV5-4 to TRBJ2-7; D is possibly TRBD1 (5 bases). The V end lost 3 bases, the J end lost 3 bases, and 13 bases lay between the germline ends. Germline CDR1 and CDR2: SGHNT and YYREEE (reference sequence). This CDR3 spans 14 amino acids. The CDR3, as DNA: TGTGCCAGCAGCTCCTGGGGCAGTAGCTACGAGCAGTACGTC. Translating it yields CASSSWGSSYEQYV.

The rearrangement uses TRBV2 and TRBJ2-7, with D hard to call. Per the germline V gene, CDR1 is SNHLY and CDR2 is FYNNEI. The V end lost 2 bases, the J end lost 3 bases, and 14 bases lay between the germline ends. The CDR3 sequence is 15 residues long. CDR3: CASSESYMRSYEQYV. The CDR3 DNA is TGTGCCAGCAGTGAATCTTATATGAGAAGCTACGAGCAGTACGTC.

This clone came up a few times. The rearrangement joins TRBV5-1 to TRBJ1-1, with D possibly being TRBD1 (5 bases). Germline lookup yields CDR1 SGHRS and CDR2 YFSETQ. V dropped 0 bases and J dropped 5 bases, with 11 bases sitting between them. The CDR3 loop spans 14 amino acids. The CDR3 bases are TGCGCCAGCAGCTTGGGACAGAGTGAGACTGAAGCTTTCTTT. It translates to CASSLGQSETEAFF. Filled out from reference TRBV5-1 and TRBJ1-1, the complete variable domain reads KAGVTQTPRYLIKTRGQQVTLSCSPISGHRSVSWYQQTPGQGLQFLFEYFSETQRNKGNFPGRFSGRQFSNSRSEMNVSTLELGDSALYLCASSLGQSETEAFFGQGTRLTVV.

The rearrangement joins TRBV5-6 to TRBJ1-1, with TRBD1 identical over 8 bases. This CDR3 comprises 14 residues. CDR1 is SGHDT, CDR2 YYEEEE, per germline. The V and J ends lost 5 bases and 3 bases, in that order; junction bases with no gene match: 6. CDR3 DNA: TGTGCCAGCAGTTCACCGGGACAGGACACTGAAGCTTTCTTT. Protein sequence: CASSSPGQDTEAFF. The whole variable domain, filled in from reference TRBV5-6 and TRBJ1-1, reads DAGVTQSPTHLIKTRGQQVTLRCSPKSGHDTVSWYQQALGQGPQFIFQYYEEEERQRGNFPDRFSGHQFPNYSSELNVNALLLGDSALYLCASSSPGQDTEAFFGQGTRLTVV.

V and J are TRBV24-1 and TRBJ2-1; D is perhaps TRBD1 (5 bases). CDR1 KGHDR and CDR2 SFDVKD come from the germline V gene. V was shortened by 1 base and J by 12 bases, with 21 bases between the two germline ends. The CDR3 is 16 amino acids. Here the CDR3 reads CATSDLGAGSNEGQFF. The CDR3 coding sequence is TGTGCCACCAGTGATTTAGGGGCAGGTAGCAATGAAGGGCAGTTCTTC.

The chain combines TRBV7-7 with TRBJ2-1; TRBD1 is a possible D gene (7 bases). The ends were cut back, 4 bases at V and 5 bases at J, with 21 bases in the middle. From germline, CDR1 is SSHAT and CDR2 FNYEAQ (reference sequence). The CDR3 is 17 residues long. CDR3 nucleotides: TGTGCCAGCAGCTCCCAGGGGGGTCTGTCCTCTAACAATGAGCAGTTCTTC. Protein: CASSSQGGLSSNNEQFF.

Written as DNA, the CDR3 is TGTGCCGGCTGTGGGACAAACAATCAGCCCCAGCATTTT. This codes for CAGCGTNNQPQHF. This sequence joins TRBV28 and TRBJ1-5; D perhaps matches TRBD1 (6 bases). Looked up from germline, CDR1 is MDHEN and CDR2 is SYDVKM. V lost 11 bases to trimming and J lost 3 bases, with 14 bases between them. This CDR3 is 13 amino acids long.

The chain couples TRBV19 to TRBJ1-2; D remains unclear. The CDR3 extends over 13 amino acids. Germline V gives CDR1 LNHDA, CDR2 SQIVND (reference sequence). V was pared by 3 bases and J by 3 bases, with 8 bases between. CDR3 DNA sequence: TGTGCCAGTAGTATGATCAGGCACTATGGCTACACCTTC. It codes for CASSMIRHYGYTF. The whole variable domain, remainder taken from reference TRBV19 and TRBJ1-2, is DGGITQSPKYLFRKEGQNVTLSCEQNLNHDAMYWYRQDPGQGLRLIYYSQIVNDFQKGDIAEGYSVSREKKESFPLTVTSAQKNPTAFYLCASSMIRHYGYTFGSGTRLTVV.

CDR3 sequence: CAWSVLVEAFF. The CDR3 bases are TGTGCCTGGAGTGTACTTGTTGAGGCTTTCTTT. This chain links TRBV30 with TRBJ1-1; D call uncertain. Deletions cut 0 bases from V and 11 bases from J, with 10 bases between. The CDR3 covers 11 residues. Germline lookup yields CDR1 GTSNPN and CDR2 SVGIG (reference sequence).